This T cell receptor beta chain comes out of a study of post-analysis software for immune sequencing data. About the research overall: Relapsing-remitting, secondary progressive and progressive-relapsing multiple sclerosis courses were included. Study conclusions and caveats: Compared against controls, patients with multiple sclerosis displayed significantly lower normalized Chao1 diversity. A handful of TRBV segments occurring more often in patients than controls included TRBV5-6, TRBV5-1 and TRBV20-1.

This CDR3 contains 15 residues. V was clipped by 0 bases and J by 5 bases, with 13 bases between them. Germline V gene lookup returns CDR1 SGHAT and CDR2 FQNNGV. Comments on this clonotype: Antigen: not known.

Unique-molecular-identifier-tagged TCR beta cDNA libraries were used. Some 500,000 cDNA molecules were obtained per 1 to 10 million input T cells. TCRdb used MiXCR to reprocess the PCR reads, holding one entry per CDR3 protein. The sample records fewer than 600,000 distinct CDR3 sequences, roughly 45% being singletons. Sequencing was carried out using blood. J is TRBJ2-5 and V is TRBV11-2; D is perhaps TRBD2 (5 bases). The source of this sequence is a girl between 5 and 17 years old with multiple sclerosis. The CDR3: CASSLDALVGETQYF. CDR3 in DNA: TGTGCCAGCAGCTTAGATGCACTAGTCGGGGAGACCCAGTACTTC.